These 29 T cell receptor beta chains originate from one sample sequenced in a study of T cells in Graves' hyperthyroidism and ophthalmopathy (dated by TCRdb to the late 2010s). The library was generated by multiplex PCR. For sequencing, an Illumina HiSeq 2000 was employed. The TCR beta CDR3 regions were amplified from the RNA transcripts. For the first round of RT-PCR on the TCR CDR3, the HTBI primer set was used together with the Qiagen OneStep RT-PCR kit. TCRdb took the public reads, trimmed them with fastp at Q25, ran MiXCR for clone calling and kept in-frame beta chains. For every CDR3 protein sequence, its rows merge into one entry that carries the most common genes and DNA. In all, the sample holds approximately 400,000 distinct CDR3 sequences, and roughly 15% of those were seen once. About 18% of the sample is taken by the ten largest. Sequenced material: blood. These receptor sequences come from a woman under 40 with Graves' ophthalmopathy.

This clonotype was counted many times. The chain employs TRBV20-1 and TRBJ1-1; D remains ambiguous. The ends were cut back, 3 bases at V and 7 bases at J, with 9 bases in the middle. Germline CDR1 is DFQATT and CDR2 is SNEGSKA (reference sequence). The CDR3 length is 11 residues. DNA of the CDR3: TGCAGTGCTAGTAGGCAGCTTGAAGCTTTCTTT. Protein: CSASRQLEAFF.

Only a few counts were recorded for this clonotype. The chain couples TRBV4-2 to TRBJ2-2; TRBD2 matches 12 bases. The CDR3 contains 18 residues. From germline, CDR1 is LGHNA and CDR2 YNFKEQ. Trimming at V came to 3 bases and at J to 0 bases, leaving 5 bases not matched to a gene. This CDR3 reads CASSHRGTSGPNTGELFF. The DNA for the CDR3 is TGTGCCAGCAGCCACCGTGGGACTAGCGGGCCGAACACCGGGGAGCTGTTTTTT.

In regard to this clonotype: A read error may explain this, as a much larger clone is one base away. The CDR3 coding sequence is TGCAGTGCTAGAGTTTTTAGCGGGGTGTACGAGCAGTACTTC. It encodes CSARVFSGVYEQYF. J is TRBJ2-7 and V is TRBV20-1; 8 nucleotides line up with TRBD2. The junction had 6 bases not matched to a gene; V was cut back by 1 base and J by 4 bases. This CDR3 is 14 amino acids long. CDR1 and CDR2 (germline): DFQATT, SNEGSKA (reference sequence).

A single count supports this clonotype. The rearrangement joins TRBV19 to TRBJ2-1; 9 nucleotides match TRBD1. CDR1 and CDR2 from the germline V gene are LNHDA and SQIVND (reference sequence). This CDR3 comprises 15 residues. V lost 2 bases, J lost 7 bases, and 6 bases stayed unmatched. As DNA, the CDR3 is TGTGCCAGTAGTATAACACAGGGGGCCGGGAATGAGCAGTTCTTC. Its protein is CASSITQGAGNEQFF.

As to this clonotype: A read error is possible here, since a much larger clone lies one base away. The CDR3 carries no conserved terminal phenylalanine or tryptophan, so it likely arises from a read error. The chain carries TRBV2 and TRBJ1-2; D is undetermined. Trimming shortened V by 8 bases and J by 2 bases, and 9 bases separated the two germline ends. Germline V gene lookup returns CDR1 SNHLY and CDR2 FYNNEI. This CDR3 comprises 12 residues. DNA for the CDR3: TGTGCCAGCCCAGGTGGGAACTATGGCTACACCTCC. This codes for CASPGGNYGYTS.

The table lists this clonotype with many counts. J is TRBJ2-3 and V is TRBV20-1; 8 nucleotides match TRBD1. This CDR3 has 14 amino acids. Germline V lookup: CDR1 DFQATT, CDR2 SNEGSKA (reference sequence). Trimming took 5 bases from V and 2 from J; bases not matched to a gene: 6. The CDR3 loop reads CSAVQDRVTDTQYF. The CDR3 DNA reads TGCAGTGCTGTTCAGGACAGGGTCACAGATACGCAGTATTTT.

This clonotype has ten or more counts. The chain has TRBV18 and TRBJ2-6, with 9 bases identical to TRBD1. J was trimmed by 4 bases and V by 1 base; bases with no gene match: 2. CDR1 KGHSH and CDR2 LQKENI come from the germline V gene. The CDR3 is 16 residues long. The CDR3 reads CASSPRDRVGANVLTF. CDR3 bases: TGTGCCAGCTCACCACGGGACAGGGTCGGGGCCAACGTCCTGACTTTC.

This clonotype was seen at least ten times. The chain couples TRBV2 to TRBJ1-2, with a weak D call TRBD1 (5 bases). The CDR3 totals 14 residues. In germline, CDR1 is SNHLY, CDR2 FYNNEI. The V end lost 0 bases, the J end lost 6 bases, and 11 bases lay between the germline ends. CDR3 sequence (DNA): TGTGCCAGCAGTGAAGCCGGGACTTGGAATGGCTACACCTTC. Protein sequence: CASSEAGTWNGYTF.

This clonotype showed up many times. This rearrangement joins TRBV28 to TRBJ2-2; TRBD2 matches 12 bases. The CDR3 has 18 residues. Trimming removed 6 bases from V and 0 bases from J; junction bases left unmatched: 8. Germline CDR1 is MDHEN and CDR2 is SYDVKM. DNA for the CDR3: TGTGCCAGCAGACGAGGGACTAGCGGGCTCGCGAACACCGGGGAGCTGTTTTTT. Its translation is CASRRGTSGLANTGELFF.

V gene TRBV19 combines with J gene TRBJ1-2; 12 bases fit TRBD1. The V gene end was trimmed by 2 bases and the J gene end by 10 bases; junction bases not matched to a gene: 5. Germline loops: CDR1 LNHDA, CDR2 SQIVND (reference sequence). There are 14 residues in the CDR3. In DNA form, the CDR3 reads TGTGCCAGTAGTATAACCGGGACAGGGGGCGTCTACACCTTC. Residues: CASSITGTGGVYTF.

This clonotype was detected ten times or more. This chain connects TRBV6-1 to TRBJ1-5; D gene unclear. The germline V gene encodes CDR1 MNHNS and CDR2 SASEGT. Trimming cost V 5 bases and J 4 bases, with 15 bases left between them. This CDR3 is built from 15 residues. The CDR3 loop is CASSPGLLANQPQHF. The CDR3 nucleotides are TGTGCCAGCAGTCCCGGGCTACTTGCGAATCAGCCCCAGCATTTT.

The V and J genes are TRBV7-6 and TRBJ2-7, with unresolved D. Germline V gives CDR1 SGHVS, CDR2 FNYEAQ. This CDR3 contains 14 residues. With 1 base removed from V and 3 bases from J, the gap between germline ends came to 10 bases. This CDR3 is CASSLDRGLYEQYF. In DNA, the CDR3 is TGTGCCAGCAGCTTAGACCGAGGCCTCTACGAGCAGTACTTC.

The V gene is TRBV15, the J gene TRBJ1-1, with D hard to call. CDR3 length: 13 amino acids. CDR1 is LNHNV, CDR2 YYDKDF, per germline (reference sequence). V dropped 1 base and J dropped 1 base, with 4 bases sitting between them. CDR3 amino acids: CATSRVGNTEAFF. The DNA of the CDR3 is TGTGCCACCAGCAGAGTAGGGAACACTGAAGCTTTCTTT.

In this sample, this clonotype turned up once. The chain links TRBV11-3 to TRBJ2-1; TRBD2 matches at 9 bases. Losses at the gene ends were 6 bases for V and 2 bases for J; bases not matched to a gene: 11. Germline lookup yields CDR1 SGHNT and CDR2 YENEEA. This CDR3 has 17 amino acids. The chain's CDR3 is CASRSAGGSMTYNEQFF. CDR3 DNA: TGTGCCAGCAGATCGGCGGGGGGGAGTATGACCTACAATGAGCAGTTCTTC.

A few counts support this clonotype. The chain employs TRBV11-3 and TRBJ2-7; D not resolved. Germline V gives CDR1 SGHNT, CDR2 YENEEA. The CDR3 contains 14 residues. Deletions cut 1 base from V and 4 bases from J, with 11 bases between. This chain's CDR3 is CASSLATPRYEQYF. DNA for the CDR3: TGTGCCAGCAGCTTAGCGACGCCACGGTACGAGCAGTACTTC.

V usage is TRBV13 and J usage is TRBJ2-5; 10 bases map to TRBD2. This CDR3 region has 17 residues. In germline, CDR1 is PRHDT, CDR2 FYEKMQ (reference sequence). After removal of 3 bases from V and 5 bases from J, the junction contained 12 bases not matched to a gene. The chain's CDR3 is CASSFASGGARGETQYF. The CDR3 coding sequence is TGTGCCAGCAGCTTTGCTAGCGGGGGCGCTCGGGGGGAGACCCAGTACTTC.

The table lists this clonotype with many counts. This rearrangement joins TRBV30 to TRBJ1-1; 7 bases match TRBD1. CDR1 and CDR2 (germline): GTSNPN, SVGIG (reference sequence). V shed 0 bases and J 5 bases; nucleotides not matched to a gene: 12. This CDR3 spans 16 amino acids. The CDR3 nucleotides are TGTGCCTGGAGTGTAGTAGGGGGCCGTGGGGGGACTGAAGCTTTCTTT. This codes for CAWSVVGGRGGTEAFF.

The chain recombines TRBV7-3 with TRBJ2-7; no reliable D call. V lost 1 base and J 2 bases, leaving 12 bases between the germline ends. This CDR3 comprises 15 residues. CDR1 is SGHTA and CDR2 is FQGTGA in the germline V gene. The CDR3 reads CASSLRSAEAYEQYF. CDR3 sequence (DNA): TGTGCCAGCAGCTTAAGGTCGGCAGAAGCCTACGAGCAGTACTTC.

This chain connects TRBV11-1 to TRBJ1-5, with 7 positions matching TRBD1. The CDR3 loop spans 14 amino acids. The junction had 7 bases not matched to a gene; V was cut back by 4 bases and J by 7 bases. Germline CDR1 SGHAT, CDR2 FQDESV (reference sequence). The CDR3 nucleotides read TGTGCCAGCAGCTCTACAGGGGAGGACCAGCCCCAGCATTTT. Translation gives CASSSTGEDQPQHF.

This clonotype showed up just a few times. V is TRBV15 and J is TRBJ1-6; D is unresolved. The CDR3 is 14 amino acids. Trimming pared 1 base from V and 7 bases from J, leaving 8 bases between. Looked up from germline, CDR1 is LNHNV and CDR2 is YYDKDF (reference sequence). CDR3 coding DNA: TGTGCCACCAGCAGAGCTCAGGAGAATTCACCCCTCCACTTT. Its translation: CATSRAQENSPLHF. Drawing the rest from reference TRBV15 and TRBJ1-6, the complete variable domain is DAMVIQNPRYQVTQFGKPVTLSCSQTLNHNVMYWYQQKSSQAPKLLFHYYDKDFNNEADTPDNFQSRRPNTSFCFLDIRSPGLGDTAMYLCATSRAQENSPLHFGNGTRLTVT.

This clonotype was seen repeatedly, ten times or more. The CDR3 DNA sequence: TGTGCCAGTACCCAGGCCAAGTCGTGGGACAGTTTCAATCAGCCCCAGCATTTT. Amino acid sequence: CASTQAKSWDSFNQPQHF. The chain combines TRBV19 with TRBJ1-5, with TRBD1 matching over 7 bases. The germline V gene encodes CDR1 LNHDA and CDR2 SQIVND (reference sequence). This CDR3 has 18 amino acids. The junction had 18 bases not matched to a gene; V was cut back by 7 bases and J by 3 bases. Combining the CDR3 with reference TRBV19 and TRBJ1-5 gives the whole variable domain DGGITQSPKYLFRKEGQNVTLSCEQNLNHDAMYWYRQDPGQGLRLIYYSQIVNDFQKGDIAEGYSVSREKKESFPLTVTSAQKNPTAFYLCASTQAKSWDSFNQPQHFGDGTRLSIL.

The genes are TRBV7-8 and TRBJ2-5; D ambiguous. V lost 0 bases, J lost 4 bases, and 12 bases lay in between. The germline CDR1 and CDR2 sequences are SGHVS and FQNEAQ. The CDR3 is made up of 15 amino acids. The CDR3 here is CASSLAADPTETQYF. CDR3 bases: TGTGCCAGCAGCTTAGCGGCGGATCCGACAGAGACCCAGTACTTC.

Details on this clonotype: A much larger clonotype is one base distant, so this may be a read error. V is TRBV7-9 and J is TRBJ1-4, with D unclear. Germline CDR1 reads SEHNR; CDR2 reads FQNEAQ (reference sequence). The CDR3 spans 12 residues. Trimming stripped 0 bases from V and 10 bases from J, with 6 bases between. The CDR3 loop reads CASSLAAGKLFF. The CDR3, as DNA: TGTGCCAGCAGCTTAGCGGCGGGAAAACTGTTTTTT.

This clonotype turned up a few times. The rearrangement links TRBV9 to TRBJ1-2; the D is unclear. The V end lost 1 base, the J end lost 2 bases, and 6 bases lay between the germline ends. The germline CDR1 and CDR2 sequences are SGDLS and YYNGEE. This CDR3 is 13 amino acids long. DNA of the CDR3: TGTGCCAGCAGCGTAACGGTGAACTATGGCTACACCTTC. The encoded protein is CASSVTVNYGYTF.

In its sample, this clonotype was seen many times. The chain couples TRBV27 to TRBJ1-1; 7 nucleotides agree with TRBD1. J gave up 7 bases and V 5 bases, and 4 bases lay outside the gene matches. The CDR3 has 12 residues. Per germline, CDR1 MNHEY and CDR2 SMNVEV (reference sequence). As DNA, the CDR3 is TGTGCCAGCAGTCAGGGACAGCGTGAAGCTTTCTTT. It translates to CASSQGQREAFF.

This clonotype was seen more than once but under ten times. J is TRBJ2-7 and V is TRBV7-6, with TRBD2 as a possible D gene (6 bases). The CDR3 has 15 amino acids. Trimming took off 1 base at V and 0 bases at J, with 10 bases between the two ends. CDR1 SGHVS and CDR2 FNYEAQ come from the germline V gene. CDR3 region: CASSLGGAPSYEQYF. The CDR3 coding sequence is TGTGCCAGCAGCTTAGGCGGGGCACCCTCCTACGAGCAGTACTTC.

Note on this clonotype: Sequence at one end of the junction differs from germline and may be a read error. This chain joins TRBV9 and TRBJ1-1; D gene uncertain. The CDR3 runs to 13 residues. Germline CDR1 is SGDLS and CDR2 is YYNGEE. This CDR3 reads CASSVGGFTEASF. The CDR3 DNA is TGTGCCAGCAGCGTAGGAGGGTTCACTGAAGCTTCCTTT.

This clonotype was seen repeatedly, ten times or more. The chain combines TRBV7-2 with TRBJ2-3, with 9 bases lining up with TRBD2. Trimming at V came to 2 bases and at J to 5 bases, leaving 8 bases not matched to a gene. Germline CDR1 reads SGHTA; CDR2 reads FQGNSA. This CDR3 comprises 16 residues. CDR3 in amino acids: CASSLFPSGAGDTQYF. CDR3 nucleotides: TGTGCCAGCAGCTTATTTCCTAGCGGGGCTGGAGATACGCAGTATTTT.

This clonotype was counted at least ten times. This chain joins TRBV6-1 and TRBJ1-1; 8 bases are shared with TRBD1. V dropped 4 bases and J dropped 1; count of bases not matched to a gene: 5. The CDR3 covers 15 residues. Germline V CDR1 and CDR2: MNHNS, SASEGT. The CDR3 bases are TGTGCCAGCAGTGCCCCAGGGGGCGGGAACACTGAAGCTTTCTTT. This codes for CASSAPGGGNTEAFF.